These 4 T cell receptor beta chains came from one sample sequenced in a study of T-cell reconstitution after alpha-beta-depleted transplantation in children. This sample's TCRbeta library carried unique molecular identifier barcodes. TCRdb re-derived calls from the PCR reads in MiXCR, one entry per CDR3 protein. This table holds some 150,000 distinct CDR3 sequences, 8.8% found once. Here the sequenced sample was PBMCs, mostly from graft donor cells, taken 180 days after TCRalphabeta/CD19-depleted stem cell transplant. Receptors originate from a female patient aged 2 to 10 who had a stem cell transplant for congenital amegakaryocytic thrombocytopenia, so the T cells may come from the graft donor.

This clonotype was seen more than once but under ten times. The chain joins TRBV27 to TRBJ2-2; D gene uncertain. Per the germline V gene, CDR1 is MNHEY and CDR2 is SMNVEV (reference sequence). Deletions cut 3 bases from V and 7 bases from J, with 6 bases between. This CDR3 has 12 residues. The CDR3 protein is CASSFSVGELFF. DNA for the CDR3: TGTGCCAGCAGTTTTTCGGTCGGGGAGCTGTTTTTT.

This clonotype was counted at least ten times. The V call is TRBV27, the J call TRBJ1-2; 9 nucleotides match TRBD1. This CDR3 has 14 residues. Trimming cost V 8 bases and J 8 bases; bases outside gene matches: 12. Germline CDR1 and CDR2: MNHEY and SMNVEV (reference sequence). The CDR3 loop reads CASLPYTGGEGYTF. The CDR3, as DNA: TGTGCCAGCCTCCCTTACACAGGGGGCGAAGGCTACACCTTC.

This clonotype was found many times. The rearrangement links TRBV20-1 to TRBJ2-3; D ambiguous. V shed 4 bases and J shed 4 bases, with 9 bases lying between them. This CDR3 is 12 amino acids long. Germline values: CDR1 DFQATT, CDR2 SNEGSKA (reference sequence). CDR3 protein: CSATRLADTQYF. The CDR3 nucleotides read TGCAGTGCTACTCGACTGGCAGATACGCAGTATTTT.

The genes are TRBV20-1 and TRBJ1-1; no reliable D call. Germline V gene data show CDR1 as DFQATT and CDR2 as SNEGSKA (reference sequence). V was shortened by 1 base and J by 1 base, with 10 bases between the two germline ends. The CDR3 covers 14 residues. The CDR3 bases are TGCAGTGCTAGAGGCCCGGGGAAGAACACTGAAGCTTTCTTT. It encodes CSARGPGKNTEAFF.